This passage covers 20 T cell receptor beta chains from one sample sequenced in a study of T cells in localized non-small cell lung cancer. Assay used: immunoSEQ multiplex PCR; TCRdb lists only in-frame clones, some missing. The repertoire has around 5,300 clones, roughly 30% of them found once; the top ten carry roughly 8%. Here the sequenced sample was lung tumor tissue, taken before any cancer treatment. All receptors derive from a female donor over 55 with stage I lung adenocarcinoma.

This CDR3 is CASRLTGERNTIYF. Here the CDR3 DNA reads TGTGCCAGCAGGCTGACAGGGGAGAGAAACACCATATATTTT. The genes are TRBV11-3 and TRBJ1-3; 8 bases line up with TRBD1. V trimming: 6 bases; J trimming: 5 bases; junction bases outside the gene matches: 6. CDR1 SGHNT and CDR2 YENEEA come from the germline V gene. The CDR3 has 14 residues. The variable domain in full, completed from reference TRBV11-3 and TRBJ1-3, reads EAGVVQSPRYKIIEKKQPVAFWCNPISGHNTLYWYLQNLGQGPELLIRYENEEAVDDSQLPKDRFSAERLKGVDSTLKIQPAELGDSAVYLCASRLTGERNTIYFGEGSWLTVV.

The chain couples TRBV19 to TRBJ1-2; no firm D call. There are 16 residues in the CDR3. The V and J ends lost 1 base and 0 bases respectively, with 12 bases between them. In germline, CDR1 is LNHDA, CDR2 SQIVND (reference sequence). Here the CDR3 reads CASSIARPAANYGYTF. The CDR3 nucleotides read TGTGCCAGTAGTATAGCCCGGCCGGCAGCTAACTATGGCTACACCTTC.

The rearrangement links TRBV29-1 to TRBJ2-3, with D perhaps matching TRBD1 or TRBD2 (5 bases each). Trimming pared 2 bases from V and 3 bases from J, leaving 9 bases between. The CDR3 has 13 residues. Germline lookup yields CDR1 SQVTM and CDR2 ANQGSEA. The CDR3 protein is CSVERGVTDTQYF. As DNA, the CDR3 is TGCAGCGTTGAAAGGGGAGTAACAGATACGCAGTATTTT.

CDR3 nucleotides: TGTGCCAGTAGTCCAACAACAGGAGCCACCTACAATGAGCAGTTCTTC. Amino acids: CASSPTTGATYNEQFF. This chain links TRBV19 with TRBJ2-1; TRBD1 might be the D (5 bases). The CDR3 is 16 amino acids. V gave up 5 bases and J gave up 2 bases, with 16 bases separating them. Germline CDR1 reads LNHDA; CDR2 reads SQIVND (reference sequence).

This sequence joins TRBV19 and TRBJ1-2; D remains ambiguous. The CDR3 covers 14 residues. Deletions cut 0 bases from V and 0 bases from J, with 5 bases between. Germline V gene sequence: CDR1 LNHDA, CDR2 SQIVND (reference sequence). The CDR3 coding sequence is TGTGCCAGTAGTATAGACCATTCTAACTATGGCTACACCTTC. It is translated as CASSIDHSNYGYTF.

V usage is TRBV28 and J usage is TRBJ2-3; D unresolved. V was pared by 3 bases and J by 3 bases, with 10 bases between. The CDR3 runs 14 residues. Germline CDR1 MDHEN, CDR2 SYDVKM. The CDR3 region is CASSFSSSTDTQYF. Here the CDR3 DNA reads TGTGCCAGCAGTTTTTCGTCGAGTACAGATACGCAGTATTTT.

This clone occurred a few times. V is TRBV6-8 and J is TRBJ2-5; the match to TRBD2 covers 9 bases. This CDR3 comprises 14 residues. The germline CDR1 and CDR2 sequences are MNHGY and SAAAGT. V was pared by 10 bases and J by 2 bases, with 8 bases of the junction left unmatched. CDR3 sequence: CATLAGAQQETQYF. DNA of the CDR3: TGTGCCACCTTAGCGGGGGCCCAACAAGAGACCCAGTACTTC.

This sequence joins TRBV28 and TRBJ1-1, with D unclear. This CDR3 contains 12 residues. Trimming took 5 bases from V and 5 from J, leaving 9 bases between them. Germline V lookup: CDR1 MDHEN, CDR2 SYDVKM. The chain's CDR3 is CASSGVVTEAFF. In nucleotides, the CDR3 is TGTGCCAGCAGTGGGGTTGTAACTGAAGCTTTCTTT.

The V gene is TRBV11-3, the J gene TRBJ2-7; D is undetermined. Germline V gene sequence: CDR1 SGHNT, CDR2 YENEEA. This CDR3 contains 14 residues. Trimming left V 2 bases short and J 0 bases short, with 8 bases between. The CDR3: CASSLSTVSYEQYF. CDR3 coding DNA: TGTGCCAGCAGCTTATCCACAGTCTCCTACGAGCAGTACTTC.

This clone rates as medium-sized. The rearrangement joins TRBV9 to TRBJ2-1, with D tentatively TRBD2 (6 bases). The CDR3 has 15 amino acids. V lost 0 bases and J 8 bases, leaving 15 bases between the germline ends. CDR1 and CDR2 (germline): SGDLS, YYNGEE. CDR3 bases: TGTGCCAGCAGCGTAGCCGTCGGGGGAAAGGATGAGCAGTTCTTC. This codes for CASSVAVGGKDEQFF. The full variable domain, with the rest looked up from reference TRBV9 and TRBJ2-1, is DSGVTQTPKHLITATGQRVTLRCSPRSGDLSVYWYQQSLDQGLQFLIQYYNGEERAKGNILERFSAQQFPDLHSELNLSSLELGDSALYFCASSVAVGGKDEQFFGPGTRLTVL.

The rearrangement uses TRBV19 and TRBJ2-3, with D unclear. Deletions cut 5 bases from V and 1 base from J, with 10 bases between. This CDR3 has 14 residues. Germline-derived CDR1 and CDR2 are LNHDA and SQIVND (reference sequence). CDR3 sequence reads: CASSLERGTDTQYF. CDR3 bases: TGTGCCAGTAGTCTCGAACGGGGCACAGATACGCAGTATTTT. Based on the CDR3 plus reference TRBV19 and TRBJ2-3, the full variable domain is DGGITQSPKYLFRKEGQNVTLSCEQNLNHDAMYWYRQDPGQGLRLIYYSQIVNDFQKGDIAEGYSVSREKKESFPLTVTSAQKNPTAFYLCASSLERGTDTQYFGPGTRLTVL.

This clone showed up just a few times. This rearrangement joins TRBV18 to TRBJ1-1; D unclear. CDR1 and CDR2 from the germline V gene are KGHSH and LQKENI. The V end lost 3 bases, the J end lost 2 bases, and 10 bases lay between the germline ends. The CDR3 has 14 residues. The CDR3 DNA reads TGTGCCAGCTCACCCTCGAGAGGAAACACTGAAGCTTTCTTT. Its translation: CASSPSRGNTEAFF.

The chain combines TRBV6-8 with TRBJ1-5, with a weak D call TRBD1 (5 bases). V lost 2 bases and J 3 bases, leaving 11 bases between the germline ends. CDR1 and CDR2 (germline): MNHGY, SAAAGT. This CDR3 contains 15 residues. The CDR3 DNA follows: TGTGCCAGCAGTTACGGTGGGGCGAACAATCAGCCCCAGCATTTT. Protein sequence: CASSYGGANNQPQHF.

In its sample, this clone was seen a few times. This rearrangement joins TRBV9 to TRBJ1-1; D uncertain. CDR1 is SGDLS, CDR2 YYNGEE, per germline. V shed 0 bases and J shed 4 bases, with 7 bases lying between them. The CDR3 spans 13 residues. CDR3 coding DNA: TGTGCCAGCAGCGTAGGGAGATCCACTGAAGCTTTCTTT. Its translation: CASSVGRSTEAFF. Filled out from reference TRBV9 and TRBJ1-1, the complete variable domain reads DSGVTQTPKHLITATGQRVTLRCSPRSGDLSVYWYQQSLDQGLQFLIQYYNGEERAKGNILERFSAQQFPDLHSELNLSSLELGDSALYFCASSVGRSTEAFFGQGTRLTVV.

In its sample, this clone is medium-sized (0.01 to 0.1%). The CDR3 loop is CASSQDRGVDQPQHF. Here the CDR3 DNA reads TGCGCCAGCAGCCAAGATAGGGGCGTAGATCAGCCCCAGCATTTT. J is TRBJ1-5 and V is TRBV1; TRBD1 is the table's D call and was not checked against the DNA. TRBV1 is noted as a pseudogene. The CDR3 contains 15 residues.

This clone showed up just a few times. The chain couples TRBV18 to TRBJ2-2; D is ambiguous. The CDR3 loop spans 13 amino acids. CDR1 and CDR2 (germline): KGHSH, LQKENI. V was cut by 2 bases and J by 3 bases, with 4 bases left in between. The CDR3, as DNA: TGTGCCAGCTCACCAACAGACACCGGGGAGCTGTTTTTT. Translation: CASSPTDTGELFF.

This clone has a single count. CDR3 coding DNA: TGTGCCAGCAGTTCTCTGGACAGGGGGTCTAACTATGGCTACACCTTC. It translates to CASSSLDRGSNYGYTF. The chain combines TRBV28 with TRBJ1-2; 10 nucleotides match TRBD1. The length of the CDR3 is 16 residues. Germline V CDR1 and CDR2: MDHEN, SYDVKM. With 4 bases clipped from V and 0 bases from J, the junction kept 5 bases outside the gene matches.

The V gene is TRBV6-8, the J gene TRBJ2-5; tentative D call: TRBD2 (7 bases). V was pared by 5 bases and J by 5 bases, with 21 bases between. The CDR3 totals 16 residues. CDR1 MNHGY and CDR2 SAAAGT come from the germline V gene. CDR3 loop: CASSHGVRGPGETQYF. DNA for the CDR3: TGTGCCAGCAGTCACGGGGTGCGGGGGCCAGGGGAGACCCAGTACTTC.

This clone turned up a few times. The chain links TRBV6-8 to TRBJ1-2; perhaps TRBD1 as D (6 bases). CDR3 size: 16 residues. Germline-derived CDR1 and CDR2 are MNHGY and SAAAGT. V dropped 5 bases and J dropped 4 bases, with 20 bases sitting between them. The CDR3 loop reads CASSGEPQGLGYGYTF. CDR3 nucleotide sequence: TGTGCCAGCAGTGGGGAACCACAGGGTCTCGGCTATGGCTACACCTTC.

This clone has only a few counts. The J gene is TRBJ1-2, the V gene TRBV9, with a possible D match to TRBD1 (6 bases). Germline V CDR1 and CDR2: SGDLS, YYNGEE. Trimming shortened V by 7 bases and J by 4 bases, and 14 bases separated the two germline ends. CDR3 length: 13 amino acids. Here the CDR3 reads CASDRGGLYGYTF. As DNA, the CDR3 is TGTGCCAGCGACAGAGGGGGGCTCTATGGCTACACCTTC.